This T cell receptor beta chain was identified in a study of T cell repertoires in cytomegalovirus infection. About the research overall: The public TCR beta signatures pointed to both CMV infection and matching HLA type.

Trimming cost V 4 bases and J 0 bases, with 11 bases left between them. The CDR3 is 14 amino acids. Germline V gives CDR1 SGHNT, CDR2 YYREEE (reference sequence). TCRdb reprocessed the reads with MiXCR, giving one entry per CDR3 protein. The data contain about 300,000 distinct CDR3 sequences, about a quarter of them singletons. Source material: PBMCs. V usage is TRBV5-4 and J usage is TRBJ2-7; maybe TRBD1 (6 bases). The source of this sequence is a human donor in good health (CMV status not recorded). Some clones in this sample may be carry-over from other donors' samples. This CDR3 reads CASSTQDSSYEQYF. The CDR3 region has the DNA TGTGCCAGCAGCACCCAGGACAGCTCCTACGAGCAGTACTTC.